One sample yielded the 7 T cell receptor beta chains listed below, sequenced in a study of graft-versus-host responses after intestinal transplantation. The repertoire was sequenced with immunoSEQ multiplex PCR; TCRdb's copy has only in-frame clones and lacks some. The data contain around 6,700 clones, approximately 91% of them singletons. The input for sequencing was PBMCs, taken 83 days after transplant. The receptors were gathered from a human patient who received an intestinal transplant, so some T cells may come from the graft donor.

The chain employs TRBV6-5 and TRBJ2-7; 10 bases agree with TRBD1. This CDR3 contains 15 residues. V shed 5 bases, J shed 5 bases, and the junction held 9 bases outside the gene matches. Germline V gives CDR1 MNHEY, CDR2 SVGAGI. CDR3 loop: CASSRRTGGGDEQYF. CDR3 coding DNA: TGTGCCAGCAGTAGACGGACAGGGGGGGGTGACGAGCAGTACTTC.

The CDR3 protein is CASSIGDGDEQFF. CDR3 coding DNA: TGTGCCAGTAGTATCGGAGACGGAGATGAGCAGTTCTTC. The V and J genes are TRBV19 and TRBJ2-1; no firm D call. The CDR3 is 13 amino acids. V gave up 3 bases and J gave up 8 bases, with 11 bases separating them. CDR1 is LNHDA and CDR2 is SQIVND in the germline V gene (reference sequence).

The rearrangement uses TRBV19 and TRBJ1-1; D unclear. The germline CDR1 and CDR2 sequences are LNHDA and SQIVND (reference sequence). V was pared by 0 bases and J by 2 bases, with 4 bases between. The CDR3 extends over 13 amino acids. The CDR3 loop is CASSIDPNTEAFF. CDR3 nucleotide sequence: TGTGCCAGTAGTATAGACCCCAACACTGAAGCTTTCTTT.

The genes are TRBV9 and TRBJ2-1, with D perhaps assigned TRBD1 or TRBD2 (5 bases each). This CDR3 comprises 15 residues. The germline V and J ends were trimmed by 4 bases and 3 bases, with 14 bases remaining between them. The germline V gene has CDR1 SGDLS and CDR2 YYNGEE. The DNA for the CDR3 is TGTGCCAGCAGCCCACCGGGACGGGACTACAATGAGCAGTTCTTC. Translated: CASSPPGRDYNEQFF.

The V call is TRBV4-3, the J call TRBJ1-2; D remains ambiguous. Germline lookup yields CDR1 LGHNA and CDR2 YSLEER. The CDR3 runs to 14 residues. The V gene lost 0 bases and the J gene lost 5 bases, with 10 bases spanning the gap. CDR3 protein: CASSQDRYLYGYTF. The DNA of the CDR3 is TGCGCCAGCAGCCAAGATAGGTACCTTTATGGCTACACCTTC.

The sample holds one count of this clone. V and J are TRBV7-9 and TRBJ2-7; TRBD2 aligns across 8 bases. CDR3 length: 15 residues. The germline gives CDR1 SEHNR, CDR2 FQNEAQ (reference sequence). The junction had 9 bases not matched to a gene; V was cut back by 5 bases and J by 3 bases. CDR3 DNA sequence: TGTGCCAGCAGCGTAAGCGGGGGTGACGGCTACGAGCAGTACTTC. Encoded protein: CASSVSGGDGYEQYF.

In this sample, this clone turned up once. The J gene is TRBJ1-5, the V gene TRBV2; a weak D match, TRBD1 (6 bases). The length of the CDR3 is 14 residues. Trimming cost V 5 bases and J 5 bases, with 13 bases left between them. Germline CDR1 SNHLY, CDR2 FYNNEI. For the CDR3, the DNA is TGTGCCAGCAGTCCCCGGGACATTTATCAGCCCCAGCATTTT. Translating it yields CASSPRDIYQPQHF.